This T cell receptor (beta chain) was observed in a study of cytomegalovirus exposure and HLA in healthy donors. Study-wide findings and caveats: As a later analysis showed, several of the most significant clusters appeared to be linked to common viral pathogens. Researchers left out some V segments, among them TRBV6-2 and TRBV6-3, as indistinguishable.

The CDR3 loop spans 14 amino acids. The ends were cut back, 5 bases at V and 2 bases at J, with 9 bases in the middle. Germline-derived CDR1 and CDR2 are MNHEY and SMNVEV (reference sequence). Remarks on this clone: The antigen is unknown.

The PCR made use of 60 Vbeta and 13 Jbeta primers. TCRdb's copy holds only in-frame clones and misses some; the assay was immunoSEQ multiplex PCR. The table records over 110,000 clones, around 80% of them present only once. Specimen: PBMCs. This TCR was recovered from a female donor in good health and CMV-seronegative. J is TRBJ2-2 and V is TRBV27, with D perhaps matching TRBD2 (5 bases). The CDR3 nucleotides are TGTGCCAGCAGTCCGGGATCTAACACCGGGGAGCTGTTTTTT. Its protein product is CASSPGSNTGELFF.